A single sample gave rise to the 16 T cell receptor beta chains below, sequenced in a study of identical twins. TCRdb itself ran the 5' RACE reads through MiXCR, one entry per CDR3 protein. The sample lists about 920,000 distinct CDR3 sequences, roughly 12% occurring once. These same data were also listed under a study on yellow fever vaccine responses in identical twins.

The source material was PBMCs. Receptors were obtained from a woman between 18 and 29 years old in good health.

Points on this clonotype: Because the CDR3's place on the DNA is in doubt, the DNA is left out and the CDR3 is given as listed by TCRdb. The genes are TRBV7-5 and TRBJ2-2; the D call of TRBD2 is as the table states it, not checked on the DNA. TRBV7-5 is a documented pseudogene. The CDR3 totals 24 residues, both ends included. The CDR3 reads CISVSEASGPPRELAEIGTGELFF.

This clonotype came up many times. The chain joins TRBV6-1 to TRBJ2-6; the D gene is possibly TRBD2 (6 bases). V lost 6 bases to trimming and J lost 0 bases, with 9 bases between them. From germline, CDR1 is MNHNS and CDR2 SASEGT. The CDR3 loop spans 15 amino acids. CDR3 in DNA: TGTGCCAGCAGCACCGGGAGCTCTGGGGCCAACGTCCTGACTTTC. This translates into CASSTGSSGANVLTF.

In its sample, this clonotype was seen a few times. The chain recombines TRBV5-1 with TRBJ2-5; no definite D call. CDR1 is SGHRS, CDR2 YFSETQ, per germline. Trimming cost V 3 bases and J 5 bases, with 14 bases left between them. The CDR3 consists of 14 residues. This chain's CDR3 is CASSSTEWGETQYF. DNA for the CDR3: TGCGCCAGCAGCTCCACGGAGTGGGGTGAGACCCAGTACTTC.

In its sample, this clonotype was seen many times. The V call is TRBV5-5, the J call TRBJ2-7, with D perhaps matching TRBD1 or TRBD2 (5 bases each). The CDR3 length is 15 residues. Germline V CDR1 and CDR2: SGHKS, YYEKEE (reference sequence). V was clipped by 2 bases and J by 1 base, with 13 bases between them. The CDR3 DNA sequence: TGTGCCAGCAGCTTCAGTTCGGGGCTTTCCTACGAGCAGTACGTC. It yields the protein CASSFSSGLSYEQYV.

V gene TRBV6-1 combines with J gene TRBJ1-5; D is unclear. The germline gives CDR1 MNHNS, CDR2 SASEGT. CDR3 size: 14 residues. V dropped 4 bases and J dropped 0 bases, with 7 bases sitting between them. The CDR3 coding sequence is TGTGCCAGCAGTGTAGATTATAGCAATCAGCCCCAGCATTTT. This encodes CASSVDYSNQPQHF.

This chain joins TRBV7-2 and TRBJ1-1; D remains ambiguous. The CDR3 covers 12 residues. CDR1 and CDR2 from the germline V gene are SGHTA and FQGNSA. The CDR3 spells CAETSINTEAFF. CDR3 nucleotide sequence: TGTGCGGAGACTTCCATTAACACTGAAGCTTTCTTT.

This chain joins TRBV6-1 and TRBJ2-7; D is perhaps TRBD1 (6 bases). CDR1 and CDR2 (germline): MNHNS, SASEGT. Trimming pared 5 bases from V and 3 bases from J, leaving 17 bases between. The CDR3 runs 15 residues. The CDR3 coding sequence is TGTGCCAGCAGTCCCCCGGGACACCGTATCTACGAGCAGTACGTC. Its translation: CASSPPGHRIYEQYV.

This clonotype was observed a few times. The chain is built from TRBV9 and TRBJ2-1; 8 nucleotides match TRBD2. V was pared by 1 base and J by 6 bases, with 6 bases of the junction left unmatched. This CDR3 is 15 amino acids long. Germline CDR1 and CDR2: SGDLS and YYNGEE. This CDR3 is CASSVSTSVPNEQFF. The CDR3 region has the DNA TGTGCCAGCAGCGTATCGACTAGCGTCCCCAATGAGCAGTTCTTC.

A few counts support this clonotype. The V gene is TRBV6-1, the J gene TRBJ2-2; 9 bases match TRBD1. Germline V gene sequence: CDR1 MNHNS, CDR2 SASEGT. The CDR3 is 15 amino acids. Trimming took 4 bases from V and 6 from J; bases not matched to a gene: 6. The CDR3 spells CASSVTGGVAGELFF. In DNA, the CDR3 is TGTGCCAGCAGTGTAACAGGGGGCGTTGCCGGGGAGCTGTTTTTT.

This chain connects TRBV6-2 or TRBV6-3 to TRBJ2-1; perhaps TRBD1 as D (6 bases). CDR1 and CDR2 (germline): MNHEY, SVGEGT. CDR3 length equals 15 residues. V lost 11 bases and J lost 0, with 17 bases in between. The CDR3 DNA sequence: TGTGCCTCCGTGGGGGCCTCCAGCTCCTACAATGAGCAGTTCTTC. Translating it yields CASVGASSSYNEQFF.

In its sample, this clonotype was seen a few times. The rearrangement uses TRBV18 and TRBJ2-5, with D perhaps TRBD2 (5 bases). V lost 3 bases and J lost 2, with 13 bases in between. This CDR3 spans 15 amino acids. CDR1 KGHSH and CDR2 LQKENI come from the germline V gene. The chain's CDR3 is CASSPPGLGQETQYF. Here the CDR3 DNA reads TGTGCCAGCTCACCGCCTGGACTTGGACAAGAGACCCAGTACTTC.

This clonotype was seen many times. V gene TRBV12-3 or TRBV12-4 combines with J gene TRBJ2-2; D remains unclear. The CDR3 is 12 amino acids. The ends were cut back, 5 bases at V and 4 bases at J, with 5 bases in the middle. CDR3 amino acids: CASSMGTGELFF. The CDR3, as DNA: TGTGCCAGCAGTATGGGCACCGGGGAGCTGTTTTTT.

The J gene is TRBJ2-4, the V gene TRBV18; D is perhaps TRBD2 (5 bases). With 6 bases removed from V and 2 bases from J, the gap between germline ends came to 8 bases. CDR3 size: 13 residues. The germline CDR1 and CDR2 sequences are KGHSH and LQKENI. The CDR3 nucleotides read TGTGCCAGCTCTCCGGGGTCCAAAAACATTCAGTACTTC. Translation gives CASSPGSKNIQYF.

The sample holds a few counts of this clonotype. The chain is built from TRBV20-1 and TRBJ2-2, with 11 nucleotides matching TRBD1. The CDR3 length is 15 residues. J gave up 2 bases and V 6 bases, and 5 bases lay outside the gene matches. CDR1 DFQATT and CDR2 SNEGSKA come from the germline V gene (reference sequence). The CDR3 DNA sequence: TGCAGTGCCACCGGACAGGGGGCCAACACCGGGGAGCTGTTTTTT. It yields the protein CSATGQGANTGELFF.

This clonotype was recorded many times. This chain joins TRBV27 and TRBJ2-3; D unresolved. Germline V lookup: CDR1 MNHEY, CDR2 SMNVEV (reference sequence). Between the trimmed V and J ends, which lost 5 bases and 0 bases, there was a span of 12 bases. The length of the CDR3 is 15 residues. This chain's CDR3 is CASSPTLPSTDTQYF. The CDR3 DNA follows: TGTGCCAGCAGTCCCACGCTACCTAGCACAGATACGCAGTATTTT.

This clonotype was detected a few times. V and J are TRBV4-1 and TRBJ1-1; D gene ambiguous. The germline gives CDR1 MGHRA, CDR2 YSYEKL. Trimming left V 0 bases short and J 1 base short, with 12 bases between. The CDR3 covers 16 residues. For the CDR3, the DNA is TGCGCCAGCAGCCAAGATCGAGGCACTAGGAACACTGAAGCTTTCTTT. Amino acids: CASSQDRGTRNTEAFF.